What follows describes a single TCR beta chain. These data originate in a study of cytomegalovirus exposure and HLA in healthy donors. Method: immunoSEQ multiplex PCR; TCRdb's copy keeps in-frame clones and lacks some. This sample yields 110,000 to 150,000 clones, of which around 89% are seen a single time; around 5.9% belongs to the top ten. Trimming took 0 bases from V and 4 from J; bases not matched to a gene: 4. In germline, CDR1 is SGDLS, CDR2 YYNGEE. The CDR3 extends over 15 amino acids. Sequencing was carried out using PBMCs. This TCR was recovered from a woman aged 25 to 39 in good health and CMV-seropositive. J is TRBJ2-3 and V is TRBV9, with TRBD2 matching 8 bases. DNA for the CDR3: TGTGCCAGCAGCGTAGGGGGGACTAGACCAGATACGCAGTATTTT. Its translation is CASSVGGTRPDTQYF.